What follows is one T cell receptor beta chain and its context. The CDR3 runs to 14 residues. Germline CDR1 reads SNHLY; CDR2 reads FYNNEI. J was trimmed by 0 bases and V by 4 bases; bases with no gene match: 2. Clones were read by immunoSEQ multiplex PCR, and TCRdb kept only the in-frame ones, dropping some. The sample shows some 50,000 clones, 83% of them seen only once. The entry originates in a study of OX40 agonist ivuxolimab in advanced cancers. Across the whole study: Checkpoint inhibitors had been given previously to under 50% of patients. Partial responses were achieved by three patients, of whom one had hepatocellular carcinoma and two had cutaneous melanoma.

Blood specimens came from baseline, cycle 4 day 1, and cycle 7 day 1. The source is an adult with an advanced solid tumor such as melanoma, head and neck, liver or kidney cancer. The V and J genes are TRBV2 and TRBJ1-1; the match to TRBD1 covers 7 bases. The input for sequencing was CD4+ or CD8+ T cells sorted from blood, taken in a trial of the OX40 agonist ivuxolimab. CDR3 protein: CASSVDRVNTEAFF. The CDR3 nucleotides read TGTGCCAGCAGTGTAGACAGGGTGAACACTGAAGCTTTCTTT.